Listed here are 7 T cell receptor beta chains from one sample, sequenced in a study of technical replicates of blood from several donors. Here immunoSEQ multiplex PCR was the method, and the copy in TCRdb shows in-frame clones only, minus some. The sample records about 85,000 clones, roughly 94% being singletons. Material for sequencing was T cells isolated from PBMCs. These receptors were taken from a human donor in good health.

The chain couples TRBV28 to TRBJ1-1; perhaps TRBD1 as D (5 bases). Germline V gives CDR1 MDHEN, CDR2 SYDVKM. CDR3 size: 17 residues. The V gene lost 6 bases and the J gene lost 1 base, with 21 bases spanning the gap. The DNA for the CDR3 is TGTGCCAGCAGCATACCCAACACAGGCCCGACGAACACTGAAGCTTTCTTT. It translates to CASSIPNTGPTNTEAFF.

This chain joins TRBV27 and TRBJ2-1, with D tentatively TRBD2 (5 bases). Germline CDR1 is MNHEY and CDR2 is SMNVEV (reference sequence). This CDR3 spans 13 amino acids. V dropped 3 bases and J dropped 8 bases, with 11 bases sitting between them. The CDR3, as DNA: TGTGCCAGCAGTTTGAGAGGGTTAGATGAGCAGTTCTTC. Encoded protein: CASSLRGLDEQFF.

The chain combines TRBV30 with TRBJ2-7; 9 nucleotides align to TRBD1. CDR1 is GTSNPN, CDR2 SVGIG, per germline (reference sequence). The V segment lost 0 bases and the J segment 5 bases; nucleotides outside the gene matches: 8. The CDR3 sequence is 15 residues long. The CDR3 nucleotides are TGTGCCTGGAGTGTACTACAGGGGGCGTTCCACGAGCAGTACTTC. Translation: CAWSVLQGAFHEQYF.

The chain recombines TRBV4-2 with TRBJ2-3, with D perhaps TRBD2 (5 bases). The CDR3 totals 12 residues. Germline V CDR1 and CDR2: LGHNA, YNFKEQ. V was trimmed by 4 bases and J by 6 bases, leaving 8 bases between them. CDR3 loop: CASSPSGDTQYF. As DNA, the CDR3 is TGTGCCAGCAGCCCGTCGGGGGATACGCAGTATTTT.

This clone was recorded once. The genes are TRBV10-3 and TRBJ2-5, with D possibly TRBD2 on 6 matching bases. Trimming cost V 11 bases and J 3 bases, with 19 bases left between them. From germline, CDR1 is ENHRY and CDR2 SYGVKD. The CDR3 covers 14 residues. CDR3 sequence reads: CAVVHRDFKETQYF. In nucleotides, the CDR3 is TGTGCCGTTGTTCACCGGGACTTCAAAGAGACCCAGTACTTC.

This clone was seen once. The V call is TRBV2, the J call TRBJ2-7, with D possibly TRBD1 on 6 matching bases. V was pared by 11 bases and J by 3 bases, with 14 bases between. Germline CDR1 and CDR2: SNHLY and FYNNEI. The CDR3 length is 12 residues. CDR3 coding DNA: TGTGCCGGACGGAAGGACAGCTACGAGCAGTACTTC. This translates into CAGRKDSYEQYF.

This rearrangement joins TRBV6-5 to TRBJ2-7; a possible D gene is TRBD1 (6 bases). Germline V gives CDR1 MNHEY, CDR2 SVGAGI. The V and J ends lost 11 bases and 0 bases respectively, with 17 bases between them. The CDR3 covers 14 residues. In DNA, the CDR3 is TGTGCCTCCCGCGTGGGACACATCTCCTACGAGCAGTACTTC. This encodes CASRVGHISYEQYF.